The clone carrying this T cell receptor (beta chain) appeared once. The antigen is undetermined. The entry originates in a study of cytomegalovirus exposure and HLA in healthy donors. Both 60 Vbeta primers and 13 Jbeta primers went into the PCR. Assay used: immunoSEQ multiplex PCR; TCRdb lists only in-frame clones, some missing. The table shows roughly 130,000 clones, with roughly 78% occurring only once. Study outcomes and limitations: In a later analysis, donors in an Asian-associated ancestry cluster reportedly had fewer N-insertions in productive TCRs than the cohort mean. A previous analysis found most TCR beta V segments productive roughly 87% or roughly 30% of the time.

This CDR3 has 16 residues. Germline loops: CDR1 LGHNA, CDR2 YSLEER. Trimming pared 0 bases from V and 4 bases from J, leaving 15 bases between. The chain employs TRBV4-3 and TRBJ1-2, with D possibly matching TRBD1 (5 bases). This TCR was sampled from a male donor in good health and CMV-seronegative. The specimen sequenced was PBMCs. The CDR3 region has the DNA TGCGCCAGCAGCCAAGATCTCAGGGTCCCACTCTATGGCTACACCTTC. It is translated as CASSQDLRVPLYGYTF.